The source of this T cell receptor (beta chain) is a study of PD-1 blockade in classical Hodgkin lymphoma (dated by TCRdb to the early 2020s). Regarding the study in general: Nivolumab dosing was 3 mg/kg intravenously every 2 weeks, continuing until either disease progression or unacceptable toxicity. The study used TCR beta sequencing and CyTOF to define a peripheral blood immune signature of response to PD-1 blockade in classical Hodgkin lymphoma.

V is reduced by 5 bases and J by 0 bases, leaving a spacing of 14 bases between them. The germline V gene supplies CDR1 SGHTA and CDR2 FQGNSA. Measured from the cysteine to the phenylalanine, the CDR3 is 16 residues long. Here the CDR3 DNA is all that survives: 48 bases in frame from base 1. This clone came up a few times. There is no known antigen for this receptor. Base qualities are not at hand, and no much larger clone is one base apart. Overall results and qualifications from the work: Among trial patients, those achieving complete response had baseline diversity similar to that of newly diagnosed patients, while diversity was significantly lower in partial responders and progressors. Lower diversity was observed in patients in whom nivolumab was started less than 1 year after ASCT, and these patients were excluded from later analyses so that confounding by immune reconstitution would be avoided. The study was restricted to a single clinical trial cohort, and the causes of repertoire differences, possibly disease activity or prior therapy, were left undefined. A significant rise by C4D1 was seen in CD4+ but not CD8+ TCR diversity (p=0.0027 vs p=0.16), with the rise being most apparent in complete responders (p=0.02). Baseline TCR diversity was reported to be lower in newly diagnosed patients than in healthy donors, and even lower in relapsed/refractory patients.

Genomic DNA was isolated using the Qiagen DNeasy kit from unsorted PBMCs as well as from negatively selected CD4+ and CD8+ fractions. Using primers that anneal to V and J segments, immunoSEQ multiplex PCR amplified the TCR beta CDR3 regions. Amplification bias was minimized using a synthetic immune receptor repertoire, and residual bias was removed computationally after sequencing. The study's own analysis went as follows. Repertoire diversity was quantified as the Shannon entropy index using custom Python scripts. Unsorted, CD4+ and CD8+ repertoires were examined separately, except in combined analyses, for which CD4+ and CD8+ sequences were merged in silico. A clone was considered expanded if an increase in frequency of at least 2-fold after treatment relative to C1D1 was found, and a pseudocount of 0.5 was applied to clones undetected at baseline. Singleton clones were defined as clones with 0 or 1 copy at C1D1, and non-singleton clones were defined as clones with 2 or more copies. By matching protein sequences in sorted samples from the same patient, clones expanded in unsorted samples were annotated as CD4+, CD8+ or unknown. Diversity changes from C1D1 to C4D1 were tested in paired samples using Wilcoxon tests. TCRdb took over this immuneACCESS table, retaining in-frame rearrangements with V and J assigned. Such tables are incomplete; in checked studies, under half of the missing clones stem from an unresolved V gene, and the remainder is unexplained. V and J calls and clone size are as listed in that table; D and trimming were resolved from the DNA. This sample is represented by 31,000 or so clones; around three quarters of them were singletons. The top ten clonotypes cover approximately 4% of the sample.

The time point label, as the study defines it: cycle 4 day 1 (C4D1), after more than five weeks of nivolumab. Every trial patient had relapsed following autologous stem cell transplantation, and prior brentuximab vedotin exposure was what differed among cohorts A, B and C. A total of 50 to 70 patients with relapsed/refractory classical Hodgkin lymphoma made up the trial cohort, and each patient's best overall response was complete response, partial response or progressive disease. Trial patients were treated with single-agent nivolumab in the multi-cohort phase II CheckMate 205 trial. An independent review committee assessed best overall response using the 2007 International Working Group response criteria. Trial PBMCs were collected immediately before nivolumab initiation (C1D1) and during therapy at cycle 2 day 1 and cycle 4 day 1. Peripheral blood was collected in 8 mL Vacutainer Cell Preparation Tubes, from which PBMCs were isolated by centrifugation and then cryopreserved.

The input for sequencing was peripheral blood mononuclear cells (PBMCs), taken before the fourth cycle of nivolumab. The chain is made from TRBV7-2 and TRBJ1-3; a tentative D call is TRBD1 (5 bases match). This sequence was found in a human donor with classical Hodgkin lymphoma. For the CDR3, the sequence is CASSLQDPYSGNTIYF. The sequence in DNA is TGTGCCAGCAGCCTACAGGACCCTTACTCTGGAAACACCATATATTTT.